The clone carrying this TCR beta chain came up a few times. Germline V CDR1 and CDR2: DFQATT, SNEGSKA (reference sequence). The CDR3 runs to 14 residues. The V and J ends lost 6 bases and 8 bases, in that order; junction bases with no gene match: 11. TCR beta CDR3 regions were amplified from RNA. First-round RT-PCR with HTBI primers amplified the TCR CDR3 region. TCRdb re-called the multiplex PCR reads with MiXCR, one entry per CDR3 protein. Of a few hundred thousand distinct CDR3 sequences listed, about 16% are singletons. This entry comes from a study of T cells in Graves' hyperthyroidism and ophthalmopathy. Each patient was aged 18 to 65 and had newly diagnosed hyperthyroidism of under 2 months' duration.

This chain joins TRBV20-1 and TRBJ2-1, with 9 bases fitting TRBD1. Material: blood. This TCR came from a woman in her 30s with Graves' hyperthyroidism. The CDR3 reads CSAWDRAGLYEQFF. CDR3 nucleotide sequence: TGCAGTGCATGGGACAGGGCGGGTCTATATGAGCAGTTCTTC.